A single T cell receptor (beta chain) is shown here with its context. Its antigen remains unidentified. Base qualities were left out, and no much larger clone turns up one base away. This specimen's time point label, per the study, means: baseline before first vaccination. Vaccinee samples were obtained from the UK trials COV001 and COV002, which included a single-blind randomized controlled phase 2/3 trial of AZD1222 (ChAdOx1 nCoV-19) in healthy adults. For TCRbeta chain sequencing, PBMC samples from trial participants were taken at day 0 and at day 28 after the second dose. The data stem from a study of T cell responses to AZD1222 COVID-19 vaccine (dated by TCRdb to the early 2020s). Describing the broader study: AZD1222 recipients with second doses at about 4 weeks or about 12 weeks were pooled, because spike-specific TCR depth and breadth did not differ between schedules. TCR sequencing was performed for about 250 trial participants, of whom about 200 were given two doses of AZD1222 and some 25 were given two doses of MenACWY control vaccine. Trial participants were enrolled by age into subgroups of 18-55, 56-69 and 70-plus years, and 148, 28 and 57 TCR-sequenced participants, respectively, were included in these subgroups.

The CDR3 regions of human TCRbeta chains were analyzed by immunosequencing. As for the original processing: TCRs in the repertoires were matched against a reference library of SARS-CoV-2-specific TCRs that had been generated with the MIRA antigen-specificity platform. Breadth meant the fraction of unique TCRs that were SARS-CoV-2-associated, whereas depth meant the fraction of total T cells that were SARS-CoV-2-associated. Each spike-specific TCR was assigned to its reactive spike region and to a CD4 or CD8 class using the MIRA data. Log10-transformed breadth and depth values were compared by one-way ANOVA with Sidak's multiple comparisons tests. Here the immuneACCESS table is served through TCRdb, limited to in-frame sequences with V and J called. Missing clones are a known gap in these copies; in checked studies unresolved V genes cover under half, and the rest lacks a known reason. For V, J and clone size, that table is used; D and trimming come from the DNA. Here the sample has about 150,000 clones; more than 85% occur a single time. The ten largest account for 1.4% of the sample.

The investigation overall reported the following: Reportedly, almost half of the unique spike-specific TCRs recognized epitopes lying outside the regions that are mutated in the B.1.351 and B.1.1.7 variants. The 56-69-year group was small, and its depth increase did not reach significance, likely because of low power. Vaccine-associated CD4 TCRs spanned the whole spike protein, with dominant responses in regions 160-218 and 743-854. After two AZD1222 doses, spike-specific TCR breadth and depth were significantly higher than at day 0 and than in MenACWY recipients. Only a handful of AZD1222 recipients were SARS-CoV-2 seropositive at baseline, limiting conclusions about previously exposed vaccinees. Participants were mostly white British, with more females than males. The authors suggested clonal diversity may have been underestimated. Because no day 14 peak-response samples were available, repertoires were characterized only after the peak T cell response.

The cysteine opens and the phenylalanine closes a CDR3 of 12 amino acids. Only the CDR3 portion is preserved as DNA: 36 bases, with reading frame beginning at the first base. V is cut by 4 bases and J by 3 bases, and the space between the germline ends is 7 bases. The germline V gene (reference sequence) yields GTSNPN for CDR1 and SVGIG for CDR2. The origin of this receptor is an adult in good health. The material sequenced was peripheral blood, taken on day 0 of AZD1222 vaccination. This chain joins TRBV30 to TRBJ2-1, with no D gene named confidently. The CDR3 amino acid sequence is: CAWNPDYNEQFF. The bases read TGTGCCTGGAATCCTGACTACAATGAGCAGTTCTTC.